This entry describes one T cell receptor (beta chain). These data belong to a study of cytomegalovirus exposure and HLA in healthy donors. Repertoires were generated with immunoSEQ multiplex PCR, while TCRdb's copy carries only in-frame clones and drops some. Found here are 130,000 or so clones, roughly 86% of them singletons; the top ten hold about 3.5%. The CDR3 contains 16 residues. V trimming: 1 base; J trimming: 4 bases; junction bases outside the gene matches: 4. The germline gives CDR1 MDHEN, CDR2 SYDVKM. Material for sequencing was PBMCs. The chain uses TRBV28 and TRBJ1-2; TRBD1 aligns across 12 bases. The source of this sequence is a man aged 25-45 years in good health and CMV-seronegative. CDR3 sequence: CASSLSGTGGPYGYTF. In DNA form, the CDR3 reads TGTGCCAGCAGTTTATCAGGGACAGGGGGCCCCTATGGCTACACCTTC.